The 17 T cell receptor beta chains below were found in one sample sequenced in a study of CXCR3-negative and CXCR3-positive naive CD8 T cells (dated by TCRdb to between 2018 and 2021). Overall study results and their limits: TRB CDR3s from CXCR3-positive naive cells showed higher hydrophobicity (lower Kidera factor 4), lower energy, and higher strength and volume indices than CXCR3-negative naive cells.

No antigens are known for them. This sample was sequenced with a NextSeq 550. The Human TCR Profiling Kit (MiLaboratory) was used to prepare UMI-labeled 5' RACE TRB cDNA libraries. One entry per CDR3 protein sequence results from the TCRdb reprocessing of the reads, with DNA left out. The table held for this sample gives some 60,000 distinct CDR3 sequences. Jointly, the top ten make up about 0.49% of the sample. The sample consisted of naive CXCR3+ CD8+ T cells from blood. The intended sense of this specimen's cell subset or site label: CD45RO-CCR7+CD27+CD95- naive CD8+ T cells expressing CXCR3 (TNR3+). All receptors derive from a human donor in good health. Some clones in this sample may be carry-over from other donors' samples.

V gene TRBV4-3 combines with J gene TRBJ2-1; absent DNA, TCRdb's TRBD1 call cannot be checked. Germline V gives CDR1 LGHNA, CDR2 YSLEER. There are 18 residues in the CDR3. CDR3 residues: CASSQDYGTGASYNEQFF.

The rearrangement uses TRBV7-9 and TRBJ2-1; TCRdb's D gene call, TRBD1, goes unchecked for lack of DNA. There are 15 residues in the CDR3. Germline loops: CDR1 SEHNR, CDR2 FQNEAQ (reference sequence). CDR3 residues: CASSLAQGQVGEQFF. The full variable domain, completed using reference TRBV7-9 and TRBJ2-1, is DTGVSQNPRHKITKRGQNVTFRCDPISEHNRLYWYRQTLGQGPEFLTYFQNEAQLEKSRLLSDRFSAERPKGSFSTLEIQRTEQGDSAMYLCASSLAQGQVGEQFFGPGTRLTVL.

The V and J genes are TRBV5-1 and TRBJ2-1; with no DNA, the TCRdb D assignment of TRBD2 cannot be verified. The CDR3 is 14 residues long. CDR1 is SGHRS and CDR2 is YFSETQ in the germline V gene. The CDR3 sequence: CASSSLAGNNEQFF.

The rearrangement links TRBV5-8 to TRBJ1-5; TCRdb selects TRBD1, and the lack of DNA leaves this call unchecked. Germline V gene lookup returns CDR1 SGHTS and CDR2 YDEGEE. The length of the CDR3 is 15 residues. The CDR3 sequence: CASSPGGAGNQPQHF.

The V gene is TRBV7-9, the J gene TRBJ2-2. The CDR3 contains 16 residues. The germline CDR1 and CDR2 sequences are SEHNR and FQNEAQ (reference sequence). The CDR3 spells CASSSSFRVRTGELFF.

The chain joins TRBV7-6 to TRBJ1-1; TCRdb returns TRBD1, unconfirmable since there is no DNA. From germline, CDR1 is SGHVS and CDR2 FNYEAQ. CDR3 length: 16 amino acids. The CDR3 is CASSPLLAGADTEAFF. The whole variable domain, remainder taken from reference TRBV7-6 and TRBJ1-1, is GAGVSQSPRYKVTKRGQDVALRCDPISGHVSLYWYRQALGQGPEFLTYFNYEAQQDKSGLPNDRFSAERPEGSISTLTIQRTEQRDSAMYRCASSPLLAGADTEAFFGQGTRLTVV.

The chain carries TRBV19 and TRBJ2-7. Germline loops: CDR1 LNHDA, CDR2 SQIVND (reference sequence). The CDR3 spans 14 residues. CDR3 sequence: CASMGLGGSYEQYF. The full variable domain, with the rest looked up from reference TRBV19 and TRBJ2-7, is DGGITQSPKYLFRKEGQNVTLSCEQNLNHDAMYWYRQDPGQGLRLIYYSQIVNDFQKGDIAEGYSVSREKKESFPLTVTSAQKNPTAFYLCASMGLGGSYEQYFGPGTRLTVT.

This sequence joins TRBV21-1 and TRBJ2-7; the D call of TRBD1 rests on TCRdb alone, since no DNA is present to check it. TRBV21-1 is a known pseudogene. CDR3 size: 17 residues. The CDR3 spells CASSQNEQGASSYEQYF.

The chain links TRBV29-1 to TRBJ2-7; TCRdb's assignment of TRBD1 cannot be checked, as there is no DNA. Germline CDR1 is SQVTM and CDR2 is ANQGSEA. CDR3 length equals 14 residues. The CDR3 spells CSVERLGQHYEQYF.

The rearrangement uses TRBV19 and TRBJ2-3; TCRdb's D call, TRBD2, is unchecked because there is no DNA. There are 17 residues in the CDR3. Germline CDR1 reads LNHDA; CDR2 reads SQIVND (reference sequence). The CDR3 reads CASSGPYFASSTDTQYF.

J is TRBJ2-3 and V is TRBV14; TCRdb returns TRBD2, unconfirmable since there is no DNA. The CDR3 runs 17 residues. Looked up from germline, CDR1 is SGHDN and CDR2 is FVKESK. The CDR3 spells CASSQKGLAGVPDTQYF.

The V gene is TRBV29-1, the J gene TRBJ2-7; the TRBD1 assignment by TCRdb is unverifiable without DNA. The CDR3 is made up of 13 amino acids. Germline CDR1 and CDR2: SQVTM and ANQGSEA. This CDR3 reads CSAYSGGWREQYF.

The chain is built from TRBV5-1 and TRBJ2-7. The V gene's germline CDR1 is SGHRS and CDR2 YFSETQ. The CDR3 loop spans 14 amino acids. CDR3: CASSLGLGTYEQYF.

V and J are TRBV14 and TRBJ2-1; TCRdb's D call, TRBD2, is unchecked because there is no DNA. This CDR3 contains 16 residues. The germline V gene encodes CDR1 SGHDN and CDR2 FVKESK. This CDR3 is CASSHLIAVPYNEQFF.

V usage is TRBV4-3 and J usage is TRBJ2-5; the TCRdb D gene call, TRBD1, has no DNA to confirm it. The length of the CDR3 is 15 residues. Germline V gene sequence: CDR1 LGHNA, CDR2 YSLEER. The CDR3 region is CASSRSGQGKETQYF.

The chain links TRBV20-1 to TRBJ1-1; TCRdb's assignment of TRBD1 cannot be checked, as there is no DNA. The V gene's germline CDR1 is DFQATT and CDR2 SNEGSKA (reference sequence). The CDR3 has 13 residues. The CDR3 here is CSARDPGGTQAFF.

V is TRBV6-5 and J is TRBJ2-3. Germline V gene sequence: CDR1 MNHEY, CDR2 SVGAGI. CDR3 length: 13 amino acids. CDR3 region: CASSYSWTDTQYF.